The 2 T cell receptor beta chains below were found in one sample sequenced in a study of blood T cell repertoires in COVID-19. Produced via immunoSEQ multiplex PCR; TCRdb's table is partial and in-frame only. The sample lists fewer than 250,000 clones; approximately 91% were seen once. Source material: peripheral blood. These receptors were taken from a man aged 25-45 years with COVID-19, enrolled during active disease.

V and J are TRBV5-1 and TRBJ1-5, with D perhaps TRBD1 (6 bases). The CDR3 runs 15 residues. With 0 bases removed from V and 4 bases from J, the gap between germline ends came to 11 bases. CDR1 is SGHRS and CDR2 is YFSETQ in the germline V gene. The CDR3 DNA is TGCGCCAGCAGCTTGGACGGACAGACAAATCAGCCCCAGCATTTT. Encoded protein: CASSLDGQTNQPQHF.

This chain joins TRBV5-1 and TRBJ1-2, with a tentative D call TRBD1 (5 bases). V was clipped by 4 bases and J by 6 bases, with 22 bases between them. Germline V gene sequence: CDR1 SGHRS, CDR2 YFSETQ. CDR3 length: 16 residues. CDR3: CASSPGGLIRVDGYTF. Here the CDR3 DNA reads TGCGCCAGCAGCCCCGGGGGACTCATCCGGGTCGATGGCTACACCTTC.